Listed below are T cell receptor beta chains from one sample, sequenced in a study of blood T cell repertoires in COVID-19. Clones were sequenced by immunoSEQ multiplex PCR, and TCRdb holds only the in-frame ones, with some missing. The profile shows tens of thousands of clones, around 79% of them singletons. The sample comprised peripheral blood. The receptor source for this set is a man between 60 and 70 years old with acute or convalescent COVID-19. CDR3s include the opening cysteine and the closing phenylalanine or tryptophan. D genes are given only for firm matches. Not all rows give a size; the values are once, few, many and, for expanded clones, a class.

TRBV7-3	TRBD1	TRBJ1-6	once	TGTGCCAGCAGCTTCTCCGGGACAGGGCAGGGACCCCTCCACTTT	CASSFSGTGQGPLHF
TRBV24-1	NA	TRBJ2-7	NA	TGTGCCACCAGTGACAACTATGACGAGCAGTACTTC	CATSDNYDEQYF
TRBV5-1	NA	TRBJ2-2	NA	TGCGCCAGCAGCCTGCTGCAGGGTCCCGGGGAGCTGTTTTTT	CASSLLQGPGELFF
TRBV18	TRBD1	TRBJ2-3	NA	TGTGCCAGCTCACCACCGTTGGGGGACAGTAGCACAGATACGCAGTATTTT	CASSPPLGDSSTDTQYF
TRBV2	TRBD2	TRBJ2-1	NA	TGTGCCAGCAGTCCCGGGACTAGCGGGAGTTCAGGAGAGCAGTTCTTC	CASSPGTSGSSGEQFF
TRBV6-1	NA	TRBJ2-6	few	TGTGCCAGCAGTGACGGCTCTGGGGCCAACGTCCTGACTTTC	CASSDGSGANVLTF
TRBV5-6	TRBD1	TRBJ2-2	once	TGTGCCAGCAGCCGCTTGGGGGACAGGGCGAACACCGGGGAGCTGTTTTTT	CASSRLGDRANTGELFF
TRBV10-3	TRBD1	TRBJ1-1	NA	TGTGCCATCAGGCAGGGGGCGGGCACTGAAGCTTTCTTT	CAIRQGAGTEAFF
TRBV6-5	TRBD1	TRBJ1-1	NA	TGTGCCAGCAGTTCCCCCCATGGGACAGAGAACACTGAAGCTTTCTTT	CASSSPHGTENTEAFF
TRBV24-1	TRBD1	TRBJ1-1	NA	TGTGCCACCAGTGAGACAGGGGGGTTGGATGAAGCTTTCTTT	CATSETGGLDEAFF
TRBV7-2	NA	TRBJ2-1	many	TGTGCCAGCAGCTTAGACGGCAATGAGCAGTTCTTC	CASSLDGNEQFF
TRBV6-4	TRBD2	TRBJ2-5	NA	TGTGCCAGCAGTGCAGGACTAGCGGGAGGAATATGTGAGACCCAGTACTTC	CASSAGLAGGICETQYF
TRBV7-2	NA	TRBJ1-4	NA	TGTGCCAGCAGCGACCACGGGGCAACTAATGAAAAACTGTTTTTT	CASSDHGATNEKLFF
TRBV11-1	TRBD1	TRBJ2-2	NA	TGTGCCAGCAGCCGCAGACAGGGAGCGGGGGAGCTGTTTTTT	CASSRRQGAGELFF
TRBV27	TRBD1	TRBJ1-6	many	TGTGCCAGCGGCGGAGGGCCAGGGGGCTCCTATAATTCACCCCTCCACTTT	CASGGGPGGSYNSPLHF